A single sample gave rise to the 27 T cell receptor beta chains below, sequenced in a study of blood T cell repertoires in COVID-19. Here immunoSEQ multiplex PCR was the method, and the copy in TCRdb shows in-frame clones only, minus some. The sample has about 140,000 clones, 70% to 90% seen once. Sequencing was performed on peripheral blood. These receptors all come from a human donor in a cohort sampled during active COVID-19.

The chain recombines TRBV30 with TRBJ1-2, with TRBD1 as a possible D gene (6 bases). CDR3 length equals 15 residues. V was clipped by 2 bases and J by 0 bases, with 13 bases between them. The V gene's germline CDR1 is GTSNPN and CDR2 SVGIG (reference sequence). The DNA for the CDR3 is TGTGCCTGGAGTTTAGGGGGAGCCACTAACTATGGCTACACCTTC. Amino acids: CAWSLGGATNYGYTF.

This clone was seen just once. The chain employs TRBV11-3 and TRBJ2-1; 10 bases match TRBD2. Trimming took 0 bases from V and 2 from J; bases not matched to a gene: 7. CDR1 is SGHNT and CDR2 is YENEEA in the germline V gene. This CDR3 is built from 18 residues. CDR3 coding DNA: TGTGCCAGCAGCTTAGAAACTACTACTAGCGGGACCTACAATGAGCAGTTCTTC. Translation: CASSLETTTSGTYNEQFF.

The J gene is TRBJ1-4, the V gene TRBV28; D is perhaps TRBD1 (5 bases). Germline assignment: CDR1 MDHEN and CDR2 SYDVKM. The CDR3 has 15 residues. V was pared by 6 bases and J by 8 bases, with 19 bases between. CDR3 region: CASRGAGGGEEKLFF. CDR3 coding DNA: TGTGCCAGCAGAGGAGCCGGGGGAGGTGAAGAAAAACTGTTTTTT.

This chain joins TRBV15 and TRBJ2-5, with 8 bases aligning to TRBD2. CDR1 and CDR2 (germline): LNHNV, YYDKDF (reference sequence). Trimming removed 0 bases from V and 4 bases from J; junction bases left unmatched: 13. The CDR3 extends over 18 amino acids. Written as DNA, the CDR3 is TGTGCCACCAGCAGAGAGAAATTTAGGGCGGGAGGTACAGAGACCCAGTACTTC. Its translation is CATSREKFRAGGTETQYF.

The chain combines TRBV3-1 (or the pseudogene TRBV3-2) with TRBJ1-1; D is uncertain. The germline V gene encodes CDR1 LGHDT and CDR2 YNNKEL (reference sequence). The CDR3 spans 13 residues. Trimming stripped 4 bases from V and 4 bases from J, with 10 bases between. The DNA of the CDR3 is TGTGCCAGCAGCCCCCGGGTGGGCACTGAAGCTTTCTTT. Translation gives CASSPRVGTEAFF.

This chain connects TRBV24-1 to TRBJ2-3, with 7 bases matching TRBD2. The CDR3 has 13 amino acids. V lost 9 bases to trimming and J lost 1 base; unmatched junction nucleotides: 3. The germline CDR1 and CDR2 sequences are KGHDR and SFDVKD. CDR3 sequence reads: CATQRDGTDTQYF. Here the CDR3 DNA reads TGTGCCACCCAGCGGGATGGCACAGATACGCAGTATTTT.

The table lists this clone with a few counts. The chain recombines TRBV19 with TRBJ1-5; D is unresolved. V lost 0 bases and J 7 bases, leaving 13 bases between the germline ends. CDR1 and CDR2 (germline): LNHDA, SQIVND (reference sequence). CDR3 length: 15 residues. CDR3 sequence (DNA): TGTGCCAGTAGTATAGACTTCGAGGGCTTCCAGCCCCAGCATTTT. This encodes CASSIDFEGFQPQHF.

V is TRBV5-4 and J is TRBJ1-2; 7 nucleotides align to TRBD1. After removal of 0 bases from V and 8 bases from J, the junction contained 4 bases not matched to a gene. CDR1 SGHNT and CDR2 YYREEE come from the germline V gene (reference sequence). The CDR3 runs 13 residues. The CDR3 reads CASSLAGTAGYTF. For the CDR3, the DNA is TGTGCCAGCAGCTTGGCCGGGACAGCCGGCTACACCTTC.

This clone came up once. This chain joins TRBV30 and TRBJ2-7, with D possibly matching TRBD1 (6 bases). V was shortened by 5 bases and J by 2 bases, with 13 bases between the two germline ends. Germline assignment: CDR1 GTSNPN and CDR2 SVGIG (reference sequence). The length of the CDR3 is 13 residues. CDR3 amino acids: CAWGGTSTYEQYF. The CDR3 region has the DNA TGTGCCTGGGGTGGGACATCTACCTACGAGCAGTACTTC.

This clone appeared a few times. The CDR3 region has the DNA TGTGCCTGGTTTAACAGGGGGAGTGGGGGCTACACCTTC. Protein product: CAWFNRGSGGYTF. The chain is built from TRBV30 and TRBJ1-2, with TRBD1 matching 8 bases. Per the germline V gene, CDR1 is GTSNPN and CDR2 is SVGIG (reference sequence). V lost 5 bases to trimming and J lost 8 bases; unmatched junction nucleotides: 10. The CDR3 consists of 13 residues.

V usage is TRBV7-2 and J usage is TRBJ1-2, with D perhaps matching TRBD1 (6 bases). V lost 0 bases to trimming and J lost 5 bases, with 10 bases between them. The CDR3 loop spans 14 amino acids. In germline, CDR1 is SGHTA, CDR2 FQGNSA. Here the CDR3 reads CASSLAGGVYGYTF. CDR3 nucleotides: TGTGCCAGCAGCTTAGCAGGGGGGGTGTATGGCTACACCTTC.

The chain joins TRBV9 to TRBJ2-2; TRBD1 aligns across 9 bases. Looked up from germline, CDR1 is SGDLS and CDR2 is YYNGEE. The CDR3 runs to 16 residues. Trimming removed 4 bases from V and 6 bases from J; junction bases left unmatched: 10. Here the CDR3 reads CASSPGGQGVPGELFF. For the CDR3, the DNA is TGTGCCAGCAGCCCCGGGGGACAGGGTGTTCCCGGGGAGCTGTTTTTT.

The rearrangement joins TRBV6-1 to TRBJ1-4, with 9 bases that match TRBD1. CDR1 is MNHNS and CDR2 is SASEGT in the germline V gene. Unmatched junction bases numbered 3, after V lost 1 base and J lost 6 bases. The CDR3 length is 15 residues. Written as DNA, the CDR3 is TGTGCCAGCAGTGAAGTGGGACAGGGAGATGAAAAACTGTTTTTT. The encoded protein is CASSEVGQGDEKLFF.

CDR3 sequence reads: CASDSPGGGDSNQPQHF. In nucleotides, the CDR3 is TGTGCCAGCGACTCTCCTGGGGGGGGAGATAGCAATCAGCCCCAGCATTTT. This chain connects TRBV28 to TRBJ1-5; the D gene is possibly TRBD1 (5 bases). CDR1 MDHEN and CDR2 SYDVKM come from the germline V gene. This CDR3 has 17 residues. Trimming left V 8 bases short and J 0 bases short, with 20 bases between. Using reference TRBV28 and TRBJ1-5 for the parts outside the CDR3, the full variable domain is DVKVTQSSRYLVKRTGEKVFLECVQDMDHENMFWYRQDPGLGLRLIYFSYDVKMKEKGDIPEGYSVSREKKERFSLILESASTNQTSMYLCASDSPGGGDSNQPQHFGDGTRLSIL.

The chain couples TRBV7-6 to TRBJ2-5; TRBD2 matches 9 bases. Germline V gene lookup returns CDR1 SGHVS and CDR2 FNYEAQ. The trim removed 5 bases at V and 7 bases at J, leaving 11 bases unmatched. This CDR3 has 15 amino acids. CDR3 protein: CASSVAAGGPRTQYF. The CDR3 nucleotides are TGTGCCAGCAGCGTGGCGGCGGGAGGGCCCAGGACCCAGTACTTC.

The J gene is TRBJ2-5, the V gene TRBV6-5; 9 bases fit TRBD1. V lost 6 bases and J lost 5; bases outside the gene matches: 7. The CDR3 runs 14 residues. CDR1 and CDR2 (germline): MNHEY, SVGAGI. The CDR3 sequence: CASRSGTGYETQYF. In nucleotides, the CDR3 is TGTGCCAGCAGATCCGGGACAGGGTATGAGACCCAGTACTTC.

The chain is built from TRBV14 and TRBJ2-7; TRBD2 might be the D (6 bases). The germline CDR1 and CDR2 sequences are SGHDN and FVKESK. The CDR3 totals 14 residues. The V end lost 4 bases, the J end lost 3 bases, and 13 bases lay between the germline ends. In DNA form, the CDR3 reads TGTGCCAGCAGCCCCCTAACTAGCAGCTACGAGCAGTACTTC. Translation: CASSPLTSSYEQYF.

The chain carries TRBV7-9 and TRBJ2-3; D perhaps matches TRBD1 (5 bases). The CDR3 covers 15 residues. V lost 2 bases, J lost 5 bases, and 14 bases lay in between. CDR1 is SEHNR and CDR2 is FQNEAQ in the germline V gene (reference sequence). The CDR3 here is CASSLTRVGKDTQYF. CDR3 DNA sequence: TGTGCCAGCAGCTTAACCAGGGTAGGAAAAGATACGCAGTATTTT.

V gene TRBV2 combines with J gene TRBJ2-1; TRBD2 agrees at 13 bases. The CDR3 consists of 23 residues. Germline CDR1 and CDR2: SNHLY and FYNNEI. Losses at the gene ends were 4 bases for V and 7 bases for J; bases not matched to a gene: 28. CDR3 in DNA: TGTGCCAGCAGTGTTTCGACAGGAGGAGGACTAGCGGGAGTCGGACGCCCATTAAATGAGCAGTTCTTC. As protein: CASSVSTGGGLAGVGRPLNEQFF.

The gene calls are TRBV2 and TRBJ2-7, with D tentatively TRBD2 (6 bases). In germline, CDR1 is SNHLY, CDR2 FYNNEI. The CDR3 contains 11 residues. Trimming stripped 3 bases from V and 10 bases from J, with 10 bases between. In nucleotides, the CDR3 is TGTGCCAGCAGTGACCCGGGGGTTCAGTACTTC. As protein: CASSDPGVQYF. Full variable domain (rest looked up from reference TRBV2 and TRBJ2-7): EPEVTQTPSHQVTQMGQEVILRCVPISNHLYFYWYRQILGQKVEFLVSFYNNEISEKSEIFDDQFSVERPDGSNFTLKIRSTKLEDSAMYFCASSDPGVQYFGPGTRLTVT.

The CDR3 DNA sequence: TGTGCCAGTAGTCCACCGGACAGCTTCTATGGCTACACCTTC. Translated, it gives CASSPPDSFYGYTF. The J gene is TRBJ1-2, the V gene TRBV19, with a possible D match to TRBD1 (6 bases). CDR1 and CDR2 (germline): LNHDA, SQIVND (reference sequence). V was shortened by 5 bases and J by 4 bases, with 14 bases between the two germline ends. The CDR3 sequence is 14 residues long.

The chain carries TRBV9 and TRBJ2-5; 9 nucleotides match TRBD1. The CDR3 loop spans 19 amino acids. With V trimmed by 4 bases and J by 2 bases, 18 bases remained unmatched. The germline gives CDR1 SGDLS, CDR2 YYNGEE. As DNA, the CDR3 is TGTGCCAGCAGCACAGGGGGGACAGGGTTCCCCCCCACTCAAGAGACCCAGTACTTC. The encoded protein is CASSTGGTGFPPTQETQYF.

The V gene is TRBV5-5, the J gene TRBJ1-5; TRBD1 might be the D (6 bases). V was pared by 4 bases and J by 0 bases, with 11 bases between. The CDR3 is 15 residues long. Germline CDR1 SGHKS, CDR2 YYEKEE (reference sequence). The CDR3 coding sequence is TGTGCCAGCAGCCGGGACATTGATAGCAATCAGCCCCAGCATTTT. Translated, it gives CASSRDIDSNQPQHF.

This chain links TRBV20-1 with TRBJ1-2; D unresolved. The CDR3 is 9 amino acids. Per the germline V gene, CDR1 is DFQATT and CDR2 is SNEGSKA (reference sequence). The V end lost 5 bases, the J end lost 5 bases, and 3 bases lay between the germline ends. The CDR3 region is CSAAYGYTF. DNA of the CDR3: TGCAGTGCTGCGTATGGCTACACCTTC.

CDR3 sequence: CASSEAGGTSGKRSYEQYF. The CDR3 DNA sequence: TGTGCCAGCAGTGAAGCTGGGGGGACTAGCGGGAAAAGATCATACGAGCAGTACTTC. This chain joins TRBV6-1 and TRBJ2-7; 13 nucleotides match TRBD2. Looked up from germline, CDR1 is MNHNS and CDR2 is SASEGT. Trimming took 0 bases from V and 4 from J; bases not matched to a gene: 12. The CDR3 loop spans 19 amino acids.

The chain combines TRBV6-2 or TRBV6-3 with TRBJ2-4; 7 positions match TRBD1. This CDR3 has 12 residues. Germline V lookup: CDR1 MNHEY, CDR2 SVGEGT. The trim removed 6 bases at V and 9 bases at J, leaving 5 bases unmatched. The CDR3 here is CASSEQGRIQYF. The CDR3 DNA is TGTGCCAGCAGCGAACAGGGGCGCATTCAGTACTTC.

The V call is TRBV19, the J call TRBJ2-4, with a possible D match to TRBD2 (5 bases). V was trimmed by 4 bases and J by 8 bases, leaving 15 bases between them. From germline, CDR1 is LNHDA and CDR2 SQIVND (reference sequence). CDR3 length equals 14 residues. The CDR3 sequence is CASSTRPGWDIQYF. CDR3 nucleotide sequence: TGTGCCAGTAGTACGAGACCGGGATGGGACATTCAGTACTTC. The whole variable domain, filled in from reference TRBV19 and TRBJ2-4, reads DGGITQSPKYLFRKEGQNVTLSCEQNLNHDAMYWYRQDPGQGLRLIYYSQIVNDFQKGDIAEGYSVSREKKESFPLTVTSAQKNPTAFYLCASSTRPGWDIQYFGAGTRLSVL.